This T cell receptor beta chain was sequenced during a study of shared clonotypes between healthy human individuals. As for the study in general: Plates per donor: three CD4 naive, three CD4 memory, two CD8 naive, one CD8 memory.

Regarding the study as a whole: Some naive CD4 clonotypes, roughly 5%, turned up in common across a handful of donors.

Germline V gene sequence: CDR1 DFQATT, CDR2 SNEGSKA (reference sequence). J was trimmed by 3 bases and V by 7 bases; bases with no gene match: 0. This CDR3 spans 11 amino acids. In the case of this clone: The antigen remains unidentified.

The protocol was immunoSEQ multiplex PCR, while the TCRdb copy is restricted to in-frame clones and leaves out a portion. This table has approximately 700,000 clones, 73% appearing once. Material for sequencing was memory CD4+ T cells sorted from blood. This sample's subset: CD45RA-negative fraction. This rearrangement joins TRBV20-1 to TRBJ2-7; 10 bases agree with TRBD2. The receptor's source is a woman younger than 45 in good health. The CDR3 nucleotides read TGCAGTGGGACTAGCGGCTACGAGCAGTACTTC. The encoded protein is CSGTSGYEQYF.